These 25 T cell receptor beta chains were all obtained from the same sample, sequenced in a study of memory CD4+ T cells and cytomegalovirus serostatus. Single viable CD3+CD4+CD8-CD45RO+ cells were sorted as the memory CD4+ T cells. The table came from immunoSEQ multiplex PCR; TCRdb's copy has only in-frame clones and leaves some out. The sample has roughly 50,000 clones, under 90% seen once. Sequenced sample: memory CD4+ T cells from blood. These receptor sequences come from an adult in good health and CMV-seronegative. Some clones in this sample may be carry-over from other donors' samples.

The V gene is TRBV5-4, the J gene TRBJ2-7; 8 nucleotides align to TRBD1. CDR1 and CDR2 from the germline V gene are SGHNT and YYREEE (reference sequence). V lost 0 bases, J lost 9 bases, and 11 bases stayed unmatched. The CDR3 contains 15 residues. CDR3: CASSLGGTGPRRQYF. The CDR3 DNA is TGTGCCAGCAGCTTGGGTGGGACAGGCCCCCGGCGGCAGTACTTC.

The V and J genes are TRBV28 and TRBJ2-1; D unresolved. Germline CDR1 reads MDHEN; CDR2 reads SYDVKM. V lost 8 bases, J lost 7 bases, and 21 bases lay in between. This CDR3 contains 15 residues. The CDR3 bases are TGTGCCAGCGCACCGCCCGCAGGCCCCTTGAATGAGCAGTTCTTC. This gives the protein CASAPPAGPLNEQFF.

Written as DNA, the CDR3 is TGTGCCAGCAGCCAGGGGACAGGAGCTAACTATGGCTACACCTTC. Its protein product is CASSQGTGANYGYTF. The chain uses TRBV4-2 and TRBJ1-2; 8 nucleotides match TRBD1. CDR1 is LGHNA, CDR2 YNFKEQ, per germline. J lost 0 bases, V lost 3 bases, and 3 bases had no gene match. This CDR3 region has 15 residues.

The chain links TRBV30 to TRBJ2-1, with D uncertain. With 1 base removed from V and 0 bases from J, the gap between germline ends came to 7 bases. The CDR3 spans 14 residues. Germline CDR1 reads GTSNPN; CDR2 reads SVGIG (reference sequence). The CDR3 is CAWSAKGSYNEQFF. DNA for the CDR3: TGTGCCTGGAGTGCCAAGGGCTCCTACAATGAGCAGTTCTTC.

This chain uses TRBV30 with TRBJ1-2, with a possible D match to TRBD1 (5 bases). CDR3 length: 12 amino acids. Germline values: CDR1 GTSNPN, CDR2 SVGIG (reference sequence). Trimming took off 0 bases at V and 10 bases at J, with 12 bases between the two ends. CDR3 in DNA: TGTGCCTGGAGTGTTCCCAGGGAGTTCTACACCTTC. The encoded protein is CAWSVPREFYTF.

This chain connects TRBV5-6 to TRBJ2-3; 8 bases line up with TRBD2. With 0 bases clipped from V and 6 bases from J, the junction kept 12 bases outside the gene matches. The CDR3 has 17 amino acids. The germline V gene encodes CDR1 SGHDT and CDR2 YYEEEE. CDR3 sequence: CASSLALAELRIDTQYF. The DNA of the CDR3 is TGTGCCAGCAGCTTGGCACTAGCGGAATTGCGCATCGATACGCAGTATTTT.

The chain combines TRBV28 with TRBJ1-1, with 8 positions matching TRBD1. The V and J ends lost 1 base and 5 bases, in that order; junction bases with no gene match: 12. Germline V gives CDR1 MDHEN, CDR2 SYDVKM. The CDR3 totals 17 residues. This chain's CDR3 is CASSLSDRVDLGTEAFF. CDR3 DNA: TGTGCCAGCAGTTTATCGGACAGGGTCGATCTAGGAACTGAAGCTTTCTTT. Full variable domain (remainder filled in from reference TRBV28 and TRBJ1-1): DVKVTQSSRYLVKRTGEKVFLECVQDMDHENMFWYRQDPGLGLRLIYFSYDVKMKEKGDIPEGYSVSREKKERFSLILESASTNQTSMYLCASSLSDRVDLGTEAFFGQGTRLTVV.

The V and J genes are TRBV7-2 and TRBJ2-7; either TRBD1 or TRBD2 may supply D (5 bases each). Trimming took 1 base from V and 2 from J, leaving 12 bases between them. CDR1 is SGHTA, CDR2 FQGNSA, per germline. CDR3 length equals 15 residues. Here the CDR3 reads CASSLGSMGAYEQYF. The DNA for the CDR3 is TGTGCCAGCAGCTTAGGCTCAATGGGGGCCTACGAGCAGTACTTC. Combining the CDR3 with reference TRBV7-2 and TRBJ2-7 gives the whole variable domain GAGVSQSPSNKVTEKGKDVELRCDPISGHTALYWYRQSLGQGLEFLIYFQGNSAPDKSGLPSDRFSAERTGGSVSTLTIQRTQQEDSAVYLCASSLGSMGAYEQYFGPGTRLTVT.

This chain joins TRBV7-2 and TRBJ1-1; weak D call: TRBD1 (6 bases). Germline V gene data show CDR1 as SGHTA and CDR2 as FQGNSA. The V and J ends lost 2 bases and 0 bases respectively, with 10 bases between them. The CDR3 runs to 15 residues. The DNA for the CDR3 is TGTGCCAGCAGCTTAAGAGGGGGGGTGAACACTGAAGCTTTCTTT. As protein: CASSLRGGVNTEAFF.

This clone came up a few times. The chain has TRBV19 and TRBJ2-3; a weak D match, TRBD2 (5 bases). The ends were cut back, 5 bases at V and 3 bases at J, with 21 bases in the middle. CDR1 and CDR2 (germline): LNHDA, SQIVND (reference sequence). The CDR3 totals 17 residues. In nucleotides, the CDR3 is TGTGCCAGTAGTCCGAACAACATACTAGGACTTACAGATACGCAGTATTTT. Translation gives CASSPNNILGLTDTQYF.

This clone appeared a few times. Other nucleotide sequences from this sample produce the same CDR3. This chain links TRBV30 with TRBJ1-1; D possibly corresponds to TRBD1 (5 bases). The CDR3 has 10 amino acids. CDR1 and CDR2 from the germline V gene are GTSNPN and SVGIG (reference sequence). The germline V and J ends were trimmed by 3 bases and 10 bases, with 9 bases remaining between them. The DNA of the CDR3 is TGTGCCTGGAGCAGGGAGGGAGCTTTCTTT. The encoded protein is CAWSREGAFF.

The V and J genes are TRBV7-2 and TRBJ2-1, with 11 bases that match TRBD2. The CDR3 extends over 19 amino acids. V lost 5 bases and J lost 3; bases outside the gene matches: 15. Germline V gene sequence: CDR1 SGHTA, CDR2 FQGNSA. CDR3: CASSPLAPFSGRVYNEQFF. CDR3 DNA: TGTGCCAGCAGCCCCCTAGCCCCATTTAGCGGGAGGGTCTACAATGAGCAGTTCTTC.

The chain combines TRBV7-9 with TRBJ2-2; 8 bases map to TRBD2. V shed 1 base and J 7 bases; nucleotides not matched to a gene: 5. The germline V gene encodes CDR1 SEHNR and CDR2 FQNEAQ (reference sequence). The CDR3 is 15 residues long. DNA of the CDR3: TGTGCCAGCAGCTTAGGAAGCGGGAGCGGCGGGGAGCTGTTTTTT. It translates to CASSLGSGSGGELFF.

The J gene is TRBJ1-1, the V gene TRBV11-3; D remains ambiguous. CDR1 is SGHNT and CDR2 is YENEEA in the germline V gene. The germline V and J ends were trimmed by 5 bases and 3 bases, with 10 bases remaining between them. CDR3 length: 13 residues. The CDR3 region is CASSLREDTEAFF. The CDR3 DNA reads as TGTGCCAGCAGCCTGCGGGAGGACACTGAAGCTTTCTTT.

The table lists this clone with a few counts. In DNA form, the CDR3 reads TGTGCCAGCAGCTTCGGCGAGGGGCGCGGGAGCGGCTACACCTTC. The encoded protein is CASSFGEGRGSGYTF. The chain couples TRBV7-6 to TRBJ1-2, with a tentative D call TRBD1 (5 bases). From germline, CDR1 is SGHVS and CDR2 FNYEAQ. Trimming shortened V by 3 bases and J by 8 bases, and 19 bases separated the two germline ends. CDR3 length: 15 residues.

V gene TRBV30 combines with J gene TRBJ2-7; maybe TRBD2 (6 bases). The CDR3 is made up of 11 amino acids. V was shortened by 2 bases and J by 8 bases, with 10 bases between the two germline ends. Looked up from germline, CDR1 is GTSNPN and CDR2 is SVGIG (reference sequence). Written as DNA, the CDR3 is TGTGCCTGGAGTTTTAGCGGCCAGCAGTACTTC. Residues: CAWSFSGQQYF.

This clone has just one count. The chain recombines TRBV28 with TRBJ1-2; D is undetermined. The germline gives CDR1 MDHEN, CDR2 SYDVKM. The V gene lost 6 bases and the J gene lost 0 bases, with 14 bases spanning the gap. CDR3 length equals 15 residues. CDR3: CASREYSWTNYGYTF. The DNA of the CDR3 is TGTGCCAGCAGGGAATACTCCTGGACTAACTATGGCTACACCTTC.

This clone appeared a single time. This rearrangement joins TRBV4-1 to TRBJ1-3, with unresolved D. The CDR3 is 16 amino acids. Trimming removed 1 base at V and 4 bases at J, with 14 bases between. The V gene's germline CDR1 is MGHRA and CDR2 YSYEKL. Written as DNA, the CDR3 is TGCGCCAGCAGCCAAGTGAAAAGGGTGGACGGAAACACCATATATTTT. Translation: CASSQVKRVDGNTIYF.

This clone was observed once. The chain combines TRBV2 with TRBJ1-4; TRBD1 is a possible D gene (5 bases). Trimming shortened V by 7 bases and J by 0 bases, and 15 bases separated the two germline ends. The CDR3 runs to 16 residues. From germline, CDR1 is SNHLY and CDR2 FYNNEI. DNA of the CDR3: TGTGCCAGCATCGGAAAGGGACCTACAACTAATGAAAAACTGTTTTTT. It yields the protein CASIGKGPTTNEKLFF. Supplemented by reference TRBV2 and TRBJ1-4, the full variable domain reads EPEVTQTPSHQVTQMGQEVILRCVPISNHLYFYWYRQILGQKVEFLVSFYNNEISEKSEIFDDQFSVERPDGSNFTLKIRSTKLEDSAMYFCASIGKGPTTNEKLFFGSGTQLSVL.

This sequence joins TRBV4-1 and TRBJ2-7; D possibly matches TRBD1 or TRBD2 (5 bases each). The germline V gene has CDR1 MGHRA and CDR2 YSYEKL. The CDR3 sequence is 16 residues long. V lost 3 bases and J 1 base, leaving 16 bases between the germline ends. The CDR3 bases are TGCGCCAGCAGCCATGAAGAAGCGGACACATCCTACGAGCAGTACTTC. Protein product: CASSHEEADTSYEQYF.

This chain joins TRBV2 and TRBJ2-1, with TRBD2 identical over 11 bases. CDR1 and CDR2 (germline): SNHLY, FYNNEI. The CDR3 contains 15 residues. After removal of 6 bases from V and 6 bases from J, the junction contained 7 bases not matched to a gene. The CDR3 nucleotides read TGTGCCAGCAGAGATCCGGGACTAGCGGTCAATGAGCAGTTCTTC. It yields the protein CASRDPGLAVNEQFF.

V and J are TRBV5-1 and TRBJ2-1; 12 bases are a match to TRBD2. Losses at the gene ends were 0 bases for V and 4 bases for J; bases not matched to a gene: 2. CDR1 is SGHRS, CDR2 YFSETQ, per germline. This CDR3 has 16 amino acids. The CDR3 DNA reads as TGCGCCAGCAGCTTGGGACTAGCGGGGGCTTACAATGAGCAGTTCTTC. Protein product: CASSLGLAGAYNEQFF.

This chain links TRBV5-4 with TRBJ2-7, with D uncertain. The germline CDR1 and CDR2 sequences are SGHNT and YYREEE (reference sequence). The CDR3 loop spans 12 amino acids. The ends were cut back, 7 bases at V and 7 bases at J, with 15 bases in the middle. CDR3 sequence (DNA): TGTGCCAGCTCTAAGGAAGGGCGGGAGCAGTACTTC. This sequence encodes CASSKEGREQYF.

The chain combines TRBV29-1 with TRBJ1-3; D unresolved. This CDR3 spans 13 amino acids. Trimming left V 3 bases short and J 0 bases short, with 6 bases between. Per the germline V gene, CDR1 is SQVTM and CDR2 is ANQGSEA. CDR3 sequence: CSVERGSGNTIYF. In nucleotides, the CDR3 is TGCAGCGTTGAGCGGGGCTCTGGAAACACCATATATTTT.

The genes are TRBV5-1 and TRBJ2-7, with 7 bases aligning to TRBD1. This CDR3 spans 13 amino acids. V lost 4 bases and J lost 3; bases outside the gene matches: 4. Germline V lookup: CDR1 SGHRS, CDR2 YFSETQ. CDR3: CASSEGTVYEQYF. The DNA for the CDR3 is TGCGCCAGCAGCGAGGGGACAGTCTACGAGCAGTACTTC.